This TCR beta chain was sequenced in a study of cytomegalovirus exposure and HLA in healthy donors (dated by TCRdb to the late 2010s). Regarding the complete study: According to an earlier analysis of around 600 of the donors, about 190 million T cells yielded 95 million to 140 million unique TCR beta sequences and about 280 Gb of sequence data. Of the roughly 390 genotyped donors, approximately 83% fell in the genetic ancestry cluster associated with self-reported Caucasian donors. The aim of the study was to test whether cataloging public T cell receptors could identify signatures of past pathogen exposure. Every repertoire in the discovery cohort had been generated on one and the same sequencing platform. Several DR-DQ haplotypes were treated as single units for association and clustering because of strong linkage in the cohort. The number of typed donors differed by locus: about 629-630 for A, B, C, DRB1 and DQB1; 500 to 550 for DQA1; over 600 for DPA1; and about 450 for DPB1. In the later analysis, no new phenotypic data were used to find candidate immune exposures; instead, reliance was placed on TCR beta sequences and their occurrence across donors. Class I and class II HLA loci were covered by the typing at four-digit resolution. Besides the first cohort of 500 to 700 subjects, a separate validation cohort made up of 120 different subjects was used. On average, roughly 240,000 unique TCR beta nucleotide sequences were sequenced per donor among 398 genotyped donors of the cohort, with roughly 19% of those sequences being non-productive. The study profiled the T cell repertoires of about 640 subjects by immunosequencing and related them to cytomegalovirus serostatus. Donor age, sex, ethnicity and CMV serostatus were collected together with the repertoire data. High-throughput TCR immunosequencing, statistical association of individual TCRs with disease status, and machine learning were combined to predict cytomegalovirus infection status. A later genetic analysis used genome-wide SNP genotypes for about 55% of the 666 donors, treating that subset as a discovery cohort. An earlier analysis of 587 of the donors used high-throughput TCR beta sequencing to judge whether each TCR beta V gene segment behaved as functional or pseudogenic. Roughly 310 gigabases of sequencing data and tens of millions of unique TCR sequences were included in an early release covering around 650 HLA-typed donors. A later analysis re-examined previously published TCR beta repertoires from more than 600 donors and added high-resolution HLA genotyping to investigate patterns of TCR occurrence.

About this clone itself: What this receptor recognizes is not known. No per-base quality is available; no much larger clone lies one base away.

Libraries were made using the immunoSEQ multiplex PCR assay. The multiplex PCR relied on a mix of 60 forward primers for TCR Vbeta segments and 13 reverse primers for TCR Jbeta segments. The CDR3 region of rearranged TCR beta genes was amplified from genomic DNA by a multiplex PCR assay. The Illumina HiSeq System was used to sequence the amplified TCR beta libraries as 87-base-pair reads. The authors' pipeline ran thus. A later analysis counted some 74 million unique TCR beta chains across the 670 or so repertoires, and 9 million to 14 million of these chains were shared by at least two donors. To remove PCR and sequencing errors, raw reads were error-corrected and collapsed into unique sequences using a nearest-neighbor algorithm that merged closely related sequences. To assign V, D and J gene segments, CDR3 sequences were aligned to IMGT reference sequences. For a sequence to be retained, at least a six-nucleotide match to both a V gene segment and a J gene segment was required. A rearrangement was called productive if the CDR3 had no stop codons and remained in frame with V and J, and every other rearrangement was called non-productive. CDR3 was defined by IMGT convention, running from the second conserved V-encoded cysteine to the conserved J-encoded phenylalanine. Sequences without an unambiguous match to a single V gene segment were excluded from the earlier analysis of about 640 of the donors. In an earlier analysis of 587 of the donors, a V segment was called functional when productive rearrangements were above 56.7%, and segregating when the standard deviation between donors exceeded 5%. A statistical classification framework was built to diagnose cytomegalovirus status from the catalog of TCR beta chain sequences. In a later analysis, TCR nucleotide sequences were compared against IMGT/GENE-DB human TR gene sequences so that V and J genes could be assigned. A later analysis assigned CDR3 sequences and most-parsimonious VDJ recombination scenarios with the TCRdist pipeline. In a later analysis, each TCR beta chain was defined by its CDR3 amino acid sequence together with its V-gene family, and reads lacking a unique V-gene family were excluded. A later analysis removed 592 highly shared, low-generation-probability nucleotide sequences to deal with suspected cross-contamination and a sequencing artifact. In a later analysis, a clonal expansion index was calculated for each public chain from normalized within-repertoire ranks of inferred template counts. A later analysis computed generation probabilities with a VDJ recombination model fitted to out-of-frame rearrangements, and checked the results against IGoR. A later analysis scored TCR-TCR, TCR-HLA and TCR-CMV co-occurrence with hypergeometric tests, applying a repertoire-size bias correction to TCR pairs. To estimate false discovery rates, a later analysis permuted the HLA or CMV assignments 20 times. A later analysis grouped co-occurring TCRs with DBSCAN, adding TCRdist sequence similarity when clustering within HLA-allele-positive subsets. Repertoires with fewer than 30,000 or more than 120,000 public chains, plus five repertoires with anomalous nucleotide sharing, were excluded from co-occurrence clustering. The immuneACCESS repertoire file appears here via TCRdb, limited to in-frame rearrangements. These files lack a portion of the clones; in checked studies, under half of the deficit traces to unresolved V genes, and the cause of the others is not known. V and J calls and clone size are given by that table; D and trimming were obtained from the DNA. The sample table lists 150,000 to 200,000 clones, 65% to 80% of them with a count of one. Clones ranked in the top ten supply about 1% of the sample.

Overall study outcomes, separate from this receptor: A few of the identified cytomegalovirus-associated TCR beta chains were confirmed in vitro to be specific for cytomegalovirus antigens. At a false discovery rate of 0.05, a later analysis linked under 20,000 TCR beta sequences to specific HLA alleles. Seventeen rarely observed V segments, including chromosome 9 orphons, were excluded from the earlier analysis of just under 600 of the donors because counts were too low. Most TCR sequences were observed very rarely across donors, whereas some public TCRs were present in many individuals. Compared with the approximately 670-donor mean, donors in an Asian-associated ancestry cluster had fewer N-insertions in productive TCRs, according to a later genetic analysis. A later genetic analysis associated a missense DCLRE1C variant with V-gene and J-gene trimming of TCR beta chains, and an independent cohort replicated the association. According to a later analysis, TCR association rates differed among HLA loci, with DRB1 alleles showing the most associated TCRs and HLA-C alleles showing the fewest. According to the authors, the approach could potentially be generalized to other disease states and immunological phenotypes. The study listed 150 to 200 TCR beta chains as associated with cytomegalovirus. According to a later analysis, most CMV-associated TCR beta chains appeared to be HLA-restricted, and the HLA associations seemed to be driven largely by CMV exposure. Because some donors lacked HLA typing at each locus, the association tests relied only on the typed subset. Immune exposure information for the cohort was limited to CMV serostatus. A further reported finding was that TCR beta sequences accurately predicted the HLA-A and HLA-B alleles for most subjects in the first cohort. Assigning TCR associations to individual alleles was difficult when HLA alleles, especially DR and DQ, strongly co-occurred. A later analysis reported that several top co-occurrence clusters appeared linked to parvovirus B19, influenza, CMV and Epstein-Barr virus. A group of highly shared sequence variants was considered likely to be a technical artifact of the sequencing pipeline. This cohort had only TCR beta chains sequenced, and the lack of alpha or paired-chain data limited which features could be detected. An earlier analysis of roughly 570 of the donors showed that most TCR beta V segments appeared in productive rearrangements either about 87% or about 30% of the time, which broadly matched IMGT annotations. Roughly uniform sequencing depth across donors was assumed in presence/absence analyses, although this assumption may not hold. The classifier was reported to diagnose cytomegalovirus status with high specificity and sensitivity in both the original and validation cohorts. Correlated functional status among segregating V segments might reflect linkage disequilibrium, but an unknown experimental factor could not be ruled out. A later analysis found that HLA-associated TCR beta chains were more clonally expanded and had lower generation probabilities than equally common non-associated chains.

The cohort consisted of approximately 670 healthy bone marrow donors. At the time of sampling, all cohort members were nominally healthy, though unrecorded immune exposures were likely present. The donor tested CMV seronegative and was one of the 352 seronegative cohort members. A peripheral blood sample was collected from each donor, and TCR beta sequencing was performed on peripheral blood mononuclear cells. The Qiagen DNeasy Blood Extraction Kit was used to extract genomic DNA from the blood cell samples. This clonotype was sampled from a middle-aged woman in good health and CMV-seronegative. The specimen sequenced was PBMCs.

The encoded CDR3 is CASSPFERAGYEQYF. The DNA sequence is TGTGCCAGCAGTCCCTTTGAAAGAGCCGGCTACGAGCAGTACTTC. Recombination connected TRBV6-1 to TRBJ2-7, with the D gene not clear enough to name. From the cysteine through the phenylalanine, the CDR3 covers 15 amino acids. Only CDR3 DNA remains: 45 bases, in frame from the first base. The V end loses 5 bases and the J end loses 3 bases, and a stretch of 17 bases separates them. In the germline V gene, CDR1 corresponds to MNHNS and CDR2 to SASEGT.